This passage covers 14 T cell receptor beta chains from one sample sequenced in a study of PD-L1 blockade in urothelial cancer. As for time point: pretreatment peripheral blood. Generated by immunoSEQ multiplex PCR, the TCRdb table keeps only in-frame clones and is missing some. The sample lists 85,000 to 95,000 clones, 90% occurring once. The sample consisted of PBMCs, taken around atezolizumab (anti-PD-L1) treatment. The receptors were gathered from a man in his 60s with urothelial cancer.

The chain employs TRBV10-3 and TRBJ2-6, with D possibly being TRBD1 (6 bases). Between the trimmed V and J ends, which lost 3 bases and 2 bases, there was a span of 17 bases. The CDR3 covers 18 residues. CDR1 and CDR2 from the germline V gene are ENHRY and SYGVKD. The CDR3 nucleotides read TGTGCCATCAGTGACCTCAAGGGGGTATCAGCTGGGGCCAACGTCCTGACTTTC. It specifies CAISDLKGVSAGANVLTF.

CDR3: CASSKGVSEAFF. CDR3 sequence (DNA): TGTGCCAGCAGCAAAGGGGTTTCCGAAGCTTTCTTT. The chain recombines TRBV5-4 with TRBJ1-1, with TRBD1 as a possible D gene (5 bases). Germline V lookup: CDR1 SGHNT, CDR2 YYREEE (reference sequence). Trimming left V 4 bases short and J 8 bases short, with 12 bases between. This CDR3 is 12 amino acids long.

The rearrangement links TRBV4-2 to TRBJ1-2; 9 bases fit TRBD1. This CDR3 has 16 amino acids. The ends lost 3 bases at V and 0 bases at J; junction bases unmatched: 5. Germline CDR1 and CDR2: LGHNA and YNFKEQ. CDR3 sequence reads: CASSQGQGGANYGYTF. The CDR3 region has the DNA TGTGCCAGCAGCCAGGGACAGGGAGGCGCTAACTATGGCTACACCTTC.

Only a few counts were recorded for this clone. The chain combines TRBV19 with TRBJ1-5, with TRBD1 as a possible D gene (5 bases). The CDR3 totals 13 residues. V lost 8 bases and J 0 bases, leaving 8 bases between the germline ends. Germline CDR1 and CDR2: LNHDA and SQIVND (reference sequence). The CDR3 coding sequence is TGTGCCAGTGCACAGGATAGCAATCAGCCCCAGCATTTT. Translating it yields CASAQDSNQPQHF.

The V and J genes are TRBV5-1 and TRBJ1-1, with a possible D match to TRBD1 (5 bases). CDR3 length: 14 residues. V gave up 0 bases and J gave up 7 bases, with 13 bases separating them. The germline CDR1 and CDR2 sequences are SGHRS and YFSETQ. The CDR3 loop reads CASSLGTRANEAFF. The DNA for the CDR3 is TGCGCCAGCAGCTTGGGGACCAGGGCTAATGAAGCTTTCTTT.

The chain has TRBV9 and TRBJ2-4; 8 bases are shared with TRBD2. The germline V gene encodes CDR1 SGDLS and CDR2 YYNGEE. The length of the CDR3 is 17 residues. After removal of 3 bases from V and 0 bases from J, the junction contained 8 bases not matched to a gene. The CDR3 spells CASSGPGTSAAKNIQYF. CDR3 nucleotide sequence: TGTGCCAGCAGCGGTCCCGGGACTAGTGCAGCCAAAAACATTCAGTACTTC.

In its sample, this clone was seen once. The chain is built from TRBV5-6 and TRBJ1-4; unclear D gene. The V end was cut by 4 bases, the J end by 0 bases, with 7 bases between. In germline, CDR1 is SGHDT, CDR2 YYEEEE. This CDR3 comprises 14 residues. CDR3: CASSLLATNEKLFF. For the CDR3, the DNA is TGTGCCAGCAGCCTCTTAGCAACTAATGAAAAACTGTTTTTT.

The chain is built from TRBV6-5 and TRBJ2-7; D not certain. This CDR3 has 14 residues. Deletions cut 5 bases from V and 2 bases from J, with 13 bases between. The germline V gene encodes CDR1 MNHEY and CDR2 SVGAGI. The CDR3 coding sequence is TGTGCCAGCAGTCCTCGGGTGACGGCCTACGAGCAGTACTTC. It translates to CASSPRVTAYEQYF.

The chain joins TRBV5-6 to TRBJ1-1; unclear D gene. The CDR3 sequence is 16 residues long. CDR1 is SGHDT and CDR2 is YYEEEE in the germline V gene. The V end lost 1 base, the J end lost 0 bases, and 13 bases lay between the germline ends. CDR3 nucleotide sequence: TGTGCCAGCAGCTTGAAGTTTTCACAGTTGAACACTGAAGCTTTCTTT. Its protein is CASSLKFSQLNTEAFF.

The gene calls are TRBV7-9 and TRBJ1-1, with D perhaps TRBD1 (5 bases). The germline V gene encodes CDR1 SEHNR and CDR2 FQNEAQ (reference sequence). This CDR3 contains 13 residues. The germline V and J ends were trimmed by 6 bases and 5 bases, with 13 bases remaining between them. DNA for the CDR3: TGTGCCAGCAGAATGCCTGGGGCAACTGAAGCTTTCTTT. The encoded protein is CASRMPGATEAFF.

This clone appeared once. The chain combines TRBV6-6 with TRBJ1-1, with D unclear. This CDR3 spans 15 amino acids. Trimming removed 8 bases from V and 3 bases from J, with 19 bases in between. Germline V gene lookup returns CDR1 MNHNY and CDR2 SVGAGI (reference sequence). CDR3: CASWRGLVRYTEAFF. CDR3 DNA: TGTGCCAGCTGGCGGGGATTGGTAAGGTACACTGAAGCTTTCTTT.

The chain recombines TRBV7-3 with TRBJ1-2; D remains ambiguous. Between the trimmed V and J ends, which lost 5 bases and 6 bases, there was a span of 16 bases. In germline, CDR1 is SGHTA, CDR2 FQGTGA. There are 14 residues in the CDR3. CDR3 DNA sequence: TGTGCCAGCAGCCCCCGGACCCCGGGAAATGGCTACACCTTC. Protein sequence: CASSPRTPGNGYTF.

The DNA of the CDR3 is TGTGCCAGCAGGGCTCCGGGACTAGCGGGAGGGGGCCAGGAGACCCAGTACTTC. It yields the protein CASRAPGLAGGGQETQYF. The rearrangement uses TRBV7-3 and TRBJ2-5; 16 bases are a match to TRBD2. This CDR3 is 18 amino acids long. The ends lost 6 bases at V and 5 bases at J; junction bases unmatched: 12. The germline CDR1 and CDR2 sequences are SGHTA and FQGTGA. Using reference TRBV7-3 and TRBJ2-5 for the parts outside the CDR3, the full variable domain is GAGVSQTPSNKVTEKGKYVELRCDPISGHTALYWYRQSLGQGPEFLIYFQGTGAADDSGLPNDRFFAVRPEGSVSTLKIQRTERGDSAVYLCASRAPGLAGGGQETQYFGPGTRLLVL.

CDR3: CASSLKGARGETQYF. The CDR3, as DNA: TGTGCCAGCAGCTTGAAGGGGGCGAGAGGGGAGACCCAGTACTTC. This chain joins TRBV5-4 and TRBJ2-5; 7 nucleotides match TRBD1. V gave up 1 base and J gave up 5 bases; unmatched junction bases: 8. Germline CDR1 SGHNT, CDR2 YYREEE (reference sequence). This CDR3 comprises 15 residues.